This entry lists 20 T cell receptor beta chains sequenced from one sample in a study of cytomegalovirus exposure and HLA in healthy donors. Amplification used 60 Vbeta primers and 13 Jbeta primers. Assay used: immunoSEQ multiplex PCR; TCRdb lists only in-frame clones, some missing. The sample lists over 80,000 clones; roughly three quarters were seen once. Sequencing was carried out using PBMCs. These TCRs come from a man aged 35 to 55 in good health and CMV-seronegative.

J is TRBJ1-5 and V is TRBV6-5; D may be TRBD1 (6 bases). Germline V CDR1 and CDR2: MNHEY, SVGAGI. V lost 5 bases to trimming and J lost 5 bases, with 10 bases between them. The CDR3 length is 13 residues. The CDR3 region has the DNA TGTGCCAGCAGTACAGGGTATGATCAGCCCCAGCATTTT. Translated: CASSTGYDQPQHF.

This sequence joins TRBV4-1 and TRBJ1-4; D ambiguous. The length of the CDR3 is 13 residues. Germline V gene lookup returns CDR1 MGHRA and CDR2 YSYEKL. Trimming removed 3 bases at V and 8 bases at J, with 10 bases between. CDR3 residues: CASSQETLEKLFF. The CDR3 DNA reads TGCGCCAGCAGCCAGGAGACCCTCGAAAAACTGTTTTTT.

The genes are TRBV7-2 and TRBJ2-7; 9 bases are a match to TRBD1. The germline V gene encodes CDR1 SGHTA and CDR2 FQGNSA. J was trimmed by 4 bases and V by 1 base; bases with no gene match: 8. The CDR3 length is 16 residues. The CDR3 sequence: CASSLGGQGTVYEQYF. The DNA for the CDR3 is TGTGCCAGCAGCTTAGGCGGACAGGGGACTGTTTACGAGCAGTACTTC.

The J gene is TRBJ2-2, the V gene TRBV4-2, with 11 bases matching TRBD2. The ends lost 1 base at V and 8 bases at J; junction bases unmatched: 6. The CDR3 length is 16 residues. Germline lookup yields CDR1 LGHNA and CDR2 YNFKEQ. CDR3 sequence (DNA): TGTGCCAGCAGCCAAGGGCTAGCGGGGGGAACAGGGGAGCTGTTTTTT. It codes for CASSQGLAGGTGELFF.

This clone was found a few times. The chain joins TRBV5-5 to TRBJ1-6; the D is unclear. Trimming left V 5 bases short and J 0 bases short, with 15 bases between. This CDR3 contains 17 residues. Germline lookup yields CDR1 SGHKS and CDR2 YYEKEE (reference sequence). The CDR3 loop reads CASRTGWVSSYNSPLHF. The CDR3 coding sequence is TGTGCCAGCAGGACGGGATGGGTGAGCTCCTATAATTCACCCCTCCACTTT.

In its sample, this clone was seen once. V is TRBV6-4 and J is TRBJ1-5, with 10 nucleotides matching TRBD1. V lost 7 bases and J lost 5; bases outside the gene matches: 5. The germline CDR1 and CDR2 sequences are MRHNA and SNTAGT. There are 14 residues in the CDR3. DNA of the CDR3: TGTGCCAGCAACCCGACAGGGGGCTATCAGCCCCAGCATTTT. Translation gives CASNPTGGYQPQHF.

This rearrangement joins TRBV4-2 to TRBJ1-2; 9 bases are shared with TRBD1. CDR3 length equals 16 residues. Per the germline V gene, CDR1 is LGHNA and CDR2 is YNFKEQ. J was trimmed by 3 bases and V by 1 base; bases with no gene match: 6. The CDR3, as DNA: TGTGCCAGCAGCCAAGCACAGGGGGCAAGAGACTATGGCTACACCTTC. It specifies CASSQAQGARDYGYTF.

V usage is TRBV5-1 and J usage is TRBJ2-7; a possible D gene is TRBD1 (6 bases). The CDR3 has 13 residues. Germline V CDR1 and CDR2: SGHRS, YFSETQ. Trimming left V 2 bases short and J 4 bases short, with 10 bases between. Written as DNA, the CDR3 is TGCGCCAGCAGCTTAAACAGGGCGTACGAGCAGTACTTC. Translating it yields CASSLNRAYEQYF.

The chain recombines TRBV10-3 with TRBJ1-1; 8 bases agree with TRBD1. V lost 8 bases, J lost 8 bases, and 7 bases stayed unmatched. This CDR3 comprises 12 residues. Germline V lookup: CDR1 ENHRY, CDR2 SYGVKD. The CDR3 reads CAISGQGGEAFF. In DNA form, the CDR3 reads TGTGCCATCTCCGGACAGGGCGGAGAAGCTTTCTTT.

The J gene is TRBJ2-3, the V gene TRBV9; the match to TRBD2 covers 9 bases. Losses at the gene ends were 0 bases for V and 2 bases for J; bases not matched to a gene: 7. Germline assignment: CDR1 SGDLS and CDR2 YYNGEE. CDR3 length: 17 amino acids. The CDR3 sequence: CASSVESSGGPTDTQYF. The CDR3 coding sequence is TGTGCCAGCAGCGTAGAGAGTAGCGGGGGTCCCACAGATACGCAGTATTTT.

This chain connects TRBV28 to TRBJ2-5, with D hard to call. Trimming removed 4 bases from V and 5 bases from J, with 5 bases in between. Germline lookup yields CDR1 MDHEN and CDR2 SYDVKM. The CDR3 has 11 residues. The CDR3 DNA sequence: TGTGCCAGCAGTTCTTATGAGACCCAGTACTTC. This codes for CASSSYETQYF. The full variable domain, completed using reference TRBV28 and TRBJ2-5, is DVKVTQSSRYLVKRTGEKVFLECVQDMDHENMFWYRQDPGLGLRLIYFSYDVKMKEKGDIPEGYSVSREKKERFSLILESASTNQTSMYLCASSSYETQYFGPGTRLLVL.

V is TRBV29-1 and J is TRBJ2-1, with 12 bases aligning to TRBD2. CDR3 size: 12 residues. Unmatched junction bases numbered 4, after V lost 7 bases and J lost 9 bases. Germline assignment: CDR1 SQVTM and CDR2 ANQGSEA. The CDR3 here is CSATSGGFEQFF. The CDR3 DNA sequence: TGCAGCGCTACTAGCGGGGGGTTTGAGCAGTTCTTC.

This clone was seen only once. The chain uses TRBV7-9 and TRBJ2-1; D is unclear. Trimming stripped 5 bases from V and 6 bases from J, with 8 bases between. The CDR3 is made up of 12 amino acids. In germline, CDR1 is SEHNR, CDR2 FQNEAQ (reference sequence). CDR3 sequence reads: CASSITSNEQFF. CDR3 nucleotide sequence: TGTGCCAGCAGCATTACCAGCAATGAGCAGTTCTTC.

This CDR3 reads CASTALGVGTEAFF. CDR3 in DNA: TGCGCCAGCACGGCGTTGGGAGTGGGGACTGAAGCTTTCTTT. This chain links TRBV4-3 with TRBJ1-1; no definite D call. The V end lost 7 bases, the J end lost 5 bases, and 17 bases lay between the germline ends. The CDR3 extends over 14 amino acids. Germline-derived CDR1 and CDR2 are LGHNA and YSLEER.

The chain combines TRBV20-1 with TRBJ2-7; D is unclear. The V and J ends lost 4 bases and 1 base respectively, with 5 bases between them. CDR3 length equals 11 residues. CDR1 DFQATT and CDR2 SNEGSKA come from the germline V gene (reference sequence). Written as DNA, the CDR3 is TGCAGTGCTACCCCTTCCTACGAGCAGTACTTC. It specifies CSATPSYEQYF.

V and J are TRBV7-9 and TRBJ1-2, with 10 bases fitting TRBD1. The ends lost 4 bases at V and 2 bases at J; junction bases unmatched: 4. This CDR3 spans 15 amino acids. Germline V gives CDR1 SEHNR, CDR2 FQNEAQ (reference sequence). The CDR3 coding sequence is TGTGCCAGCAGCTCGACAGGGGGCGAGAACTATGGCTACACCTTC. Encoded protein: CASSSTGGENYGYTF.

J is TRBJ1-5 and V is TRBV14, with D unclear. Germline V gives CDR1 SGHDN, CDR2 FVKESK. This CDR3 region has 15 residues. Trimming shortened V by 1 base and J by 7 bases, and 14 bases separated the two germline ends. CDR3 nucleotide sequence: TGTGCCAGCAGCCAAGTAGGGAGAGTCAGCCAGCCCCAGCATTTT. Translated, it gives CASSQVGRVSQPQHF.

This sequence joins TRBV11-2 and TRBJ2-7; possible D gene TRBD1, 6 bases. Deletions cut 5 bases from V and 1 base from J, with 12 bases between. This CDR3 has 14 residues. Germline lookup yields CDR1 SGHAT and CDR2 FQNNGV. CDR3 in amino acids: CASSDPGQSYEQYF. The CDR3 coding sequence is TGTGCCAGCAGCGATCCGGGACAATCCTACGAGCAGTACTTC.

This rearrangement joins TRBV30 to TRBJ1-6, with D maybe TRBD1 (6 bases). There are 13 residues in the CDR3. V was shortened by 1 base and J by 9 bases, with 10 bases between the two germline ends. Per germline, CDR1 GTSNPN and CDR2 SVGIG (reference sequence). DNA for the CDR3: TGTGCCTGGAGTGGGGGGGGCCTTTCACCCCTCCACTTT. This gives the protein CAWSGGGLSPLHF.

The V call is TRBV19, the J call TRBJ2-3, with TRBD1 matching 8 bases. With V trimmed by 4 bases and J by 3 bases, 6 bases remained unmatched. The V gene's germline CDR1 is LNHDA and CDR2 SQIVND (reference sequence). The CDR3 spans 15 residues. The chain's CDR3 is CASSTRTGWTDTQYF. The CDR3, as DNA: TGTGCCAGTAGTACCCGGACAGGGTGGACAGATACGCAGTATTTT.